Shown below are 5 T cell receptor beta chains from a single sample sequenced in a study of beta chain features in type 1 diabetes. Investigators reverse transcribed all isolated RNA, so they sequenced expressed TCRB transcripts. TCRdb's table, derived via immunoSEQ multiplex PCR, lists solely in-frame clones and lacks some. The sample shows fewer than 550,000 clones, around 10% of them seen only once. Sequences were obtained from naive CD4+ T cells from blood. Source of these receptors: a woman aged 18-29 years in good health.

The chain has TRBV5-1 and TRBJ2-1, with D possibly matching TRBD2 (5 bases). The CDR3 runs to 13 residues. Trimming left V 0 bases short and J 9 bases short, with 10 bases between. Germline-derived CDR1 and CDR2 are SGHRS and YFSETQ. The CDR3 DNA sequence: TGCGCCAGCAGCTTGGCGGGGAGAAGTGAGCAGTTCTTC. Its translation is CASSLAGRSEQFF.

The chain employs TRBV18 and TRBJ2-7, with D unresolved. Germline lookup yields CDR1 KGHSH and CDR2 LQKENI. The CDR3 runs 14 residues. Trimming pared 3 bases from V and 1 base from J, leaving 10 bases between. The DNA for the CDR3 is TGTGCCAGCTCACCGGCCAAAGGTTCCTACGAGCAGTACGTC. Translation: CASSPAKGSYEQYV.

The chain employs TRBV6-1 and TRBJ2-7, with a tentative D call TRBD1 (5 bases). The germline gives CDR1 MNHNS, CDR2 SASEGT. Trimming left V 2 bases short and J 6 bases short, with 11 bases between. This CDR3 comprises 13 residues. CDR3 in amino acids: CASSEKGISEQYV. CDR3 DNA sequence: TGTGCCAGCAGTGAAAAGGGGATTTCCGAGCAGTACGTC.

The V and J genes are TRBV7-9 and TRBJ2-7, with D perhaps matching TRBD1 (6 bases). The CDR3 is 17 residues long. Germline CDR1 SEHNR, CDR2 FQNEAQ (reference sequence). V lost 5 bases to trimming and J lost 3 bases, with 23 bases between them. The chain's CDR3 is CASSAKVGRTDDYEQYF. CDR3 sequence (DNA): TGTGCCAGCAGCGCAAAGGTTGGTAGGACAGACGACTACGAGCAGTACTTC.

The rearrangement uses TRBV11-3 and TRBJ2-3; weak D call: TRBD1 (6 bases). Germline lookup yields CDR1 SGHNT and CDR2 YENEEA. This CDR3 comprises 18 residues. Trimming cost V 0 bases and J 2 bases, with 18 bases left between them. CDR3 amino acids: CASSLDYRDLTTTDTQYF. In DNA form, the CDR3 reads TGTGCCAGCAGCTTAGATTACAGGGACCTTACTACCACAGATACGCAGTATTTT.